Presented here are 17 T cell receptor beta chains from one specimen sequenced in a study of T cells in Graves' hyperthyroidism and ophthalmopathy (dated by TCRdb to 2018 to 2020). Library generation was performed with multiplex PCR. The reads were generated on an Illumina HiSeq 2000. Amplification of TCR beta CDR3 regions was carried out from RNA transcripts. The TCR CDR3 was subjected to a first round of RT-PCR using the HTBI primer set and the Qiagen OneStep RT-PCR kit. TCRdb trimmed the raw reads at Q25, called clones with MiXCR and kept productive beta chains. Rows are unified per CDR3 protein, each entry keeping the most common DNA and genes. This sample gives approximately 530,000 distinct CDR3 sequences in total; over 15% of them show up just once. The ten top clones hold about 20% of the sample. The specimen sequenced was blood. The receptors come from a woman aged 18-29 years with Graves' hyperthyroidism.

This clonotype was seen ten or more times. The J gene is TRBJ2-5, the V gene TRBV24-1, with TRBD2 as a possible D gene (5 bases). CDR1 is KGHDR and CDR2 is SFDVKD in the germline V gene. The V gene lost 4 bases and the J gene lost 5 bases, with 13 bases spanning the gap. The CDR3 has 14 amino acids. The CDR3 DNA follows: TGTGCCACCAGTGAACCTGAGGGCGCGGAGACCCAGTACTTC. Protein: CATSEPEGAETQYF.

Ten or more counts support this clonotype. The rearrangement links TRBV15 to TRBJ2-1, with 9 bases lining up with TRBD1. V trimming: 0 bases; J trimming: 6 bases; junction bases outside the gene matches: 9. Germline CDR1 reads LNHNV; CDR2 reads YYDKDF (reference sequence). CDR3 length: 17 amino acids. The CDR3 sequence is CATSRDERQGGFNEQFF. Written as DNA, the CDR3 is TGTGCCACCAGCAGAGACGAAAGACAGGGGGGATTCAATGAGCAGTTCTTC.

J is TRBJ2-3 and V is TRBV14, with 7 positions matching TRBD2. Germline V gene sequence: CDR1 SGHDN, CDR2 FVKESK. The CDR3 has 18 amino acids. Unmatched junction bases numbered 16, after V lost 2 bases and J lost 5 bases. This CDR3 is CASSQKAMGRVSKDTQYF. The CDR3 nucleotides are TGTGCCAGCAGCCAAAAAGCGATGGGGAGGGTTTCGAAAGATACGCAGTATTTT.

This clonotype was seen many times. The rearrangement uses TRBV7-2 and TRBJ2-1, with D perhaps matching TRBD2 (5 bases). The CDR3 covers 15 residues. V lost 1 base and J lost 0, with 7 bases in between. Per germline, CDR1 SGHTA and CDR2 FQGNSA. The CDR3 DNA sequence: TGTGCCAGCAGCTTAGAAGGGAGCTCCTACAATGAGCAGTTCTTC. Protein product: CASSLEGSSYNEQFF.

The genes are TRBV6-1 and TRBJ2-5; D not resolved. Germline V CDR1 and CDR2: MNHNS, SASEGT. Trimming shortened V by 8 bases and J by 1 base, and 29 bases separated the two germline ends. The CDR3 spans 19 residues. The DNA of the CDR3 is TGTGCCAGCGGCGAAACCAACCCCCCCGCCCCCCCCCCCCAAGAGACCCAGTACTTC. Translated: CASGETNPPAPPPQETQYF.

This clonotype was recorded a few times. Since no conserved phenylalanine or tryptophan closes the CDR3, a read error is the likely cause. This chain connects TRBV7-2 to TRBJ2-7, with D possibly matching TRBD2 (6 bases). The CDR3 is made up of 17 amino acids. Germline loops: CDR1 SGHTA, CDR2 FQGNSA. V lost 6 bases and J 2 bases, leaving 23 bases between the germline ends. The CDR3 nucleotides read TGTGCCAGCAGACGGGTTGGGATTCGGGAGTGCCCCTACGAGCAGTACCTC. This encodes CASRRVGIRECPYEQYL.

V and J are TRBV4-1 and TRBJ2-3; no clear D. The germline V gene has CDR1 MGHRA and CDR2 YSYEKL. The CDR3 covers 18 residues. Trimming took off 0 bases at V and 1 base at J, with 17 bases between the two ends. In DNA form, the CDR3 reads TGCGCCAGCAGCCAAGAGCTAAGGGAAGGGCCGGGCACAGATACGCAGTATTTT. It is translated as CASSQELREGPGTDTQYF.

This clonotype was counted between two and nine times. The CDR3 is CASSYEREQGGYTF. The CDR3 DNA reads as TGTGCCAGCAGTTACGAGAGGGAACAAGGTGGCTACACCTTC. The chain has TRBV6-6 and TRBJ1-2; D gene uncertain. This CDR3 region has 14 residues. In germline, CDR1 is MNHNY, CDR2 SVGAGI (reference sequence). V was cut by 2 bases and J by 7 bases, with 14 bases left in between.

This clonotype was seen at least ten times. The chain recombines TRBV28 with TRBJ2-1; D ambiguous. V was clipped by 8 bases and J by 7 bases, with 12 bases between them. This CDR3 contains 12 residues. In germline, CDR1 is MDHEN, CDR2 SYDVKM. The CDR3 sequence: CASVRGWNEQFF. As DNA, the CDR3 is TGTGCCAGCGTTAGAGGTTGGAATGAGCAGTTCTTC.

This clonotype was seen many times. The chain has TRBV12-5 and TRBJ2-7, with TRBD1 as a possible D gene (6 bases). Per germline, CDR1 LGHNT and CDR2 FRNRAP. V dropped 5 bases and J dropped 0 bases, with 11 bases sitting between them. The CDR3 runs to 14 residues. For the CDR3, the DNA is TGTGCTAGTGGTGTGGGGGCGAGCTCCTACGAGCAGTACTTC. Amino acid sequence: CASGVGASSYEQYF.

V and J are TRBV20-1 and TRBJ2-7; 8 bases fit TRBD2. Trimming took 5 bases from V and 0 from J; bases not matched to a gene: 6. Germline V gene lookup returns CDR1 DFQATT and CDR2 SNEGSKA (reference sequence). CDR3 length equals 14 residues. CDR3 sequence (DNA): TGCAGTGCTTCCAAGCGGGAGACCTCCTACGAGCAGTACTTC. Protein product: CSASKRETSYEQYF.

This clonotype was seen ten or more times. This chain uses TRBV6-1 with TRBJ2-3; a possible D gene is TRBD2 (6 bases). The V end was cut by 5 bases, the J end by 2 bases, with 11 bases between. Germline lookup yields CDR1 MNHNS and CDR2 SASEGT. The CDR3 is made up of 14 amino acids. Here the CDR3 reads CASSLAPITDTQYF. The DNA for the CDR3 is TGTGCCAGCAGTCTAGCGCCAATCACAGATACGCAGTATTTT.

The chain employs TRBV29-1 and TRBJ2-6; tentative D call: TRBD1 (6 bases). From germline, CDR1 is SQVTM and CDR2 ANQGSEA. Trimming shortened V by 5 bases and J by 2 bases, and 10 bases separated the two germline ends. The CDR3 runs to 14 residues. The CDR3 nucleotides read TGCAGCGTTCTTGACAGGACTGGGGCCAACGTCCTGACTTTC. It is translated as CSVLDRTGANVLTF. Full variable domain (rest looked up from reference TRBV29-1 and TRBJ2-6): SAVISQKPSRDICQRGTSLTIQCQVDSQVTMMFWYRQQPGQSLTLIATANQGSEATYESGFVIDKFPISRPNLTFSTLTVSNMSPEDSSIYLCSVLDRTGANVLTFGAGSRLTVL.

The chain combines TRBV24-1 with TRBJ1-4; D unresolved. Germline V gene sequence: CDR1 KGHDR, CDR2 SFDVKD. This CDR3 region has 15 residues. The germline V and J ends were trimmed by 4 bases and 0 bases, with 8 bases remaining between them. The CDR3 is CATSEGAATNEKLFF. Here the CDR3 DNA reads TGTGCCACCAGTGAGGGAGCTGCAACTAATGAAAAACTGTTTTTT.

This clonotype was seen more than once but under ten times. This chain links TRBV29-1 with TRBJ2-5, with TRBD2 identical over 10 bases. V dropped 2 bases and J dropped 5; count of bases not matched to a gene: 8. Germline-derived CDR1 and CDR2 are SQVTM and ANQGSEA. The CDR3 sequence is 15 residues long. CDR3 loop: CSVELAGGGSETQYF. The CDR3 DNA sequence: TGCAGCGTTGAATTAGCGGGAGGAGGATCCGAGACCCAGTACTTC.

The V call is TRBV6-2 or TRBV6-3, the J call TRBJ2-1; 11 nucleotides line up with TRBD2. V was pared by 5 bases and J by 1 base, with 4 bases of the junction left unmatched. CDR3 length: 16 residues. Germline CDR1 is MNHEY and CDR2 is SVGEGT. CDR3 loop: CASSALAGGSYNEQFF. The CDR3 region has the DNA TGTGCCAGCAGTGCGCTAGCGGGAGGATCCTACAATGAGCAGTTCTTC.

In this sample, this clonotype turned up a few times. The genes are TRBV13 and TRBJ1-1, with D possibly TRBD1 on 5 matching bases. CDR1 and CDR2 from the germline V gene are PRHDT and FYEKMQ (reference sequence). This CDR3 is 13 amino acids long. V was clipped by 6 bases and J by 4 bases, with 12 bases between them. The DNA for the CDR3 is TGTGCCAGCAGTCCAGGGATCGGCACTGAAGCTTTCTTT. Residues: CASSPGIGTEAFF.